This entry features one TCR beta chain sequence. Antigen unknown. These data belong to a study of OX40 agonist ivuxolimab in advanced cancers. The overall study: Patients were around 83% male with ages about 20 to 79, mean approximately 55. Anti-PD-1, anti-PD-L1 or anti-CTLA-4 therapy given earlier was allowed, and approximately 43% had some.

The method was immunoSEQ multiplex PCR; TCRdb's version includes in-frame clones alone and lacks a portion of them. Found here are tens of thousands of clones, 87% of them singletons; the top ten hold 0.3% to 0.35%. With 0 bases removed from V and 4 bases from J, the gap between germline ends came to 7 bases. The length of the CDR3 is 14 residues. Germline-derived CDR1 and CDR2 are LNHNV and YYDKDF (reference sequence). Findings and limits, study-wide: Clonal expansion by week 6 occurred in CD4+ and CD8+ blood T cells (at 0.1 to 3.0 mg/kg). In CD8+ T cells, expanded clones were on average more numerous than in CD4+.

Sequencing used CD4+ or CD8+ T cells sorted from blood, obtained in a trial of the OX40 agonist ivuxolimab. The chain couples TRBV15 to TRBJ1-3, with D uncertain. The TCR originated in an adult with an advanced solid tumor such as melanoma, head and neck, liver or kidney cancer. In DNA, the CDR3 is TGTGCCACCAGCAGAGACTGGACGGGAAACACCATATATTTT. Translated, it gives CATSRDWTGNTIYF.